The 24 T cell receptor beta chains below were found in one sample sequenced in a study of T-cell memory formation after mild COVID-19. MiXCR, applied by TCRdb to the 5' RACE reads, yields one record per CDR3 protein. The repertoire holds fewer than 250,000 distinct CDR3 sequences, with 8% to 11% as singletons. The specimen sequenced was PBMCs or a T cell subset sorted from them (not recorded which). These receptors were obtained from a man aged 18 to 30 who had mild COVID-19 (a few samples of this study predate the infection). Cell type and time point are not known.

The J gene is TRBJ1-4, the V gene TRBV4-2, with TRBD1 identical over 7 bases. Trimming cost V 3 bases and J 0 bases; bases outside gene matches: 7. Germline assignment: CDR1 LGHNA and CDR2 YNFKEQ. The CDR3 consists of 17 residues. The CDR3 DNA is TGTGCCAGCAGCCACCACGGACAGGCTGCAACTAATGAAAAACTGTTTTTT. Translated: CASSHHGQAATNEKLFF.

This rearrangement joins TRBV5-1 to TRBJ2-5; possibly TRBD2 for D (5 bases). The CDR3 length is 15 residues. The germline gives CDR1 SGHRS, CDR2 YFSETQ. Trimming took 4 bases from V and 3 from J, leaving 16 bases between them. CDR3 sequence reads: CASSHPLVHEETQYF. CDR3 sequence (DNA): TGCGCCAGCAGCCACCCACTAGTGCACGAAGAGACCCAGTACTTC.

The chain recombines TRBV20-1 with TRBJ2-7, with D possibly matching TRBD1 (5 bases). Trimming left V 2 bases short and J 0 bases short, with 8 bases between. Germline V gives CDR1 DFQATT, CDR2 SNEGSKA (reference sequence). The CDR3 is made up of 13 amino acids. CDR3 residues: CSARRQSSYEQYF. In DNA form, the CDR3 reads TGCAGTGCTAGAAGACAGAGCTCCTACGAGCAGTACTTC.

Only a few counts were recorded for this clonotype. One end of the junction is discordant with germline, which a read error may explain. V and J are TRBV27 and TRBJ2-1; weak D call: TRBD1 (6 bases). Germline assignment: CDR1 MNHEY and CDR2 SMNVEV (reference sequence). CDR3 length: 16 residues. DNA of the CDR3: TGTGCCAGCAGCCACCGGGACACGACGACCTACACTGAGCAGTTCTTC. Amino acids: CASSHRDTTTYTEQFF.

The table lists this clonotype with a few counts. The chain is built from TRBV6-2 or TRBV6-3 and TRBJ1-1, with 9 bases fitting TRBD1. With 8 bases clipped from V and 5 bases from J, the junction kept 3 bases outside the gene matches. CDR3 length: 12 residues. Germline CDR1 is MNHEY and CDR2 is SVGEGT. The CDR3 here is CASDRGGTEAFF. The CDR3 bases are TGTGCCAGCGACAGGGGGGGAACTGAAGCTTTCTTT.

This clonotype has only a few counts. This sequence joins TRBV6-5 and TRBJ1-5, with D perhaps TRBD1 (5 bases). Deletions cut 7 bases from V and 3 bases from J, with 10 bases between. Germline lookup yields CDR1 MNHEY and CDR2 SVGAGI. This CDR3 comprises 13 residues. The CDR3 DNA follows: TGTGCCAGCACCGAGACAGTCAATCAGCCCCAGCATTTT. Translating gives CASTETVNQPQHF.

The chain is built from TRBV7-2 and TRBJ1-2; the D gene is possibly TRBD1 (6 bases). The V gene's germline CDR1 is SGHTA and CDR2 FQGNSA. The CDR3 is 16 residues long. V lost 5 bases and J lost 8, with 24 bases in between. The CDR3 bases are TGTGCCAGCAGCGGGACGGGGGGGGCCCTAACGCGGGGCTACACCTTC. Encoded protein: CASSGTGGALTRGYTF.

The sample holds many counts of this clonotype. The chain carries TRBV9 and TRBJ2-4; tentatively, D is TRBD2 (5 bases). The germline V gene has CDR1 SGDLS and CDR2 YYNGEE. Trimming removed 2 bases from V and 6 bases from J, with 9 bases in between. The CDR3 is 13 amino acids. The CDR3 DNA is TGTGCCAGCAGCGTGGACTTTGCAAACATTCAGTACTTC. Protein sequence: CASSVDFANIQYF.

The rearrangement joins TRBV24-1 to TRBJ1-2; D uncertain. The CDR3 spans 14 residues. Germline CDR1 and CDR2: KGHDR and SFDVKD. Between the trimmed V and J ends, which lost 2 bases and 8 bases, there was a span of 14 bases. The CDR3 nucleotides read TGTGCCACCAGTGATTCTGGCAGGCCTAAAGGCTACACCTTC. It is translated as CATSDSGRPKGYTF.

V and J are TRBV5-4 and TRBJ1-5; 8 nucleotides match TRBD1. This CDR3 region has 16 residues. The junction had 6 bases not matched to a gene; V was cut back by 0 bases and J by 4 bases. Germline lookup yields CDR1 SGHNT and CDR2 YYREEE (reference sequence). CDR3 sequence: CASSLVPDRENQPQHF. The CDR3 bases are TGTGCCAGCAGCTTGGTTCCGGACAGGGAAAATCAGCCCCAGCATTTT. The full variable domain, rest sourced from reference TRBV5-4 and TRBJ1-5, is ETGVTQSPTHLIKTRGQQVTLRCSSQSGHNTVSWYQQALGQGPQFIFQYYREEENGRGNFPPRFSGLQFPNYSSELNVNALELDDSALYLCASSLVPDRENQPQHFGDGTRLSIL.

The chain has TRBV20-1 and TRBJ1-2, with D perhaps TRBD1 (5 bases). Germline loops: CDR1 DFQATT, CDR2 SNEGSKA (reference sequence). This CDR3 is 12 amino acids long. Trimming removed 0 bases from V and 5 bases from J, with 7 bases in between. In DNA, the CDR3 is TGCAGTGCTAGAGAGGGGGGTTATGGCTACACCTTC. It translates to CSAREGGYGYTF.

This clonotype occurred a few times. The V and J genes are TRBV5-1 and TRBJ2-2; 7 bases are a match to TRBD1. This CDR3 contains 15 residues. CDR1 SGHRS and CDR2 YFSETQ come from the germline V gene. Trimming removed 3 bases from V and 6 bases from J; junction bases left unmatched: 8. The CDR3 sequence is CASSSNTQGAGELFF. The CDR3 region has the DNA TGCGCCAGCAGCTCAAATACCCAGGGGGCCGGGGAGCTGTTTTTT.

The chain has TRBV18 and TRBJ2-7, with 9 bases aligning to TRBD1. Germline assignment: CDR1 KGHSH and CDR2 LQKENI. CDR3 length: 14 amino acids. V was pared by 3 bases and J by 1 base, with 1 base of the junction left unmatched. The CDR3, as DNA: TGTGCCAGCTCACCTGGACAGGGGTCCTACGAGCAGTACTTC. This sequence encodes CASSPGQGSYEQYF.

The CDR3 spells CATSKTPRQSPLHF. CDR3 nucleotides: TGTGCCACCAGCAAAACTCCCAGGCAATCACCCCTCCACTTT. This rearrangement joins TRBV15 to TRBJ1-6, with D hard to call. Trimming cost V 4 bases and J 10 bases, with 14 bases left between them. The CDR3 loop spans 14 amino acids. CDR1 and CDR2 from the germline V gene are LNHNV and YYDKDF (reference sequence).

This clonotype has just a few counts. The CDR3 region is CASSVGSRGYGTGELFF. The CDR3 DNA sequence: TGTGCCAGCAGCGTAGGATCCCGGGGGTATGGCACCGGGGAGCTGTTTTTT. This rearrangement joins TRBV9 to TRBJ2-2, with D possibly TRBD2 on 6 matching bases. CDR3 length equals 17 residues. From germline, CDR1 is SGDLS and CDR2 YYNGEE. Trimming shortened V by 0 bases and J by 4 bases, and 16 bases separated the two germline ends. Complete variable domain (other parts from reference TRBV9 and TRBJ2-2): DSGVTQTPKHLITATGQRVTLRCSPRSGDLSVYWYQQSLDQGLQFLIQYYNGEERAKGNILERFSAQQFPDLHSELNLSSLELGDSALYFCASSVGSRGYGTGELFFGEGSRLTVL.

Only a few counts were recorded for this clonotype. The chain recombines TRBV19 with TRBJ1-2; 9 positions match TRBD1. Trimming cost V 5 bases and J 4 bases; bases outside gene matches: 8. The germline V gene has CDR1 LNHDA and CDR2 SQIVND (reference sequence). There are 15 residues in the CDR3. The CDR3 here is CASSAYRGLRYGYTF. Here the CDR3 DNA reads TGTGCCAGTAGTGCGTACAGGGGGCTACGCTATGGCTACACCTTC.

V is TRBV5-1 and J is TRBJ2-1; 9 nucleotides agree with TRBD1. The CDR3 runs to 16 residues. From germline, CDR1 is SGHRS and CDR2 YFSETQ. Trimming took 1 base from V and 8 from J; bases not matched to a gene: 10. The DNA for the CDR3 is TGCGCCAGCAGCTTGATCTTACAGGGGGCATCGGATGAGCAGTTCTTC. This encodes CASSLILQGASDEQFF.

This clonotype has at least ten counts. The chain is built from TRBV4-2 and TRBJ1-1; 9 nucleotides align to TRBD1. Per the germline V gene, CDR1 is LGHNA and CDR2 is YNFKEQ. This CDR3 has 15 residues. J was trimmed by 5 bases and V by 4 bases; bases with no gene match: 8. The CDR3 reads CASSRTGTGKTEAFF. Here the CDR3 DNA reads TGTGCCAGCAGCCGGACCGGGACAGGGAAAACTGAAGCTTTCTTT.

This clonotype was counted at least ten times. The J gene is TRBJ2-5, the V gene TRBV6-5; possibly TRBD1 or TRBD2 for D (6 bases each). From germline, CDR1 is MNHEY and CDR2 SVGAGI. The CDR3 runs 13 residues. V lost 6 bases to trimming and J lost 4 bases, with 12 bases between them. CDR3 sequence reads: CASRSWGAETQYF. CDR3 nucleotide sequence: TGTGCCAGCAGATCTTGGGGGGCAGAGACCCAGTACTTC.

The chain employs TRBV18 and TRBJ1-3, with D maybe TRBD1 (5 bases). V was pared by 1 base and J by 4 bases, with 11 bases between. Germline values: CDR1 KGHSH, CDR2 LQKENI. CDR3 length: 15 amino acids. CDR3 amino acids: CASSPQRGNGNTIYF. As DNA, the CDR3 is TGTGCCAGCTCACCACAGAGGGGTAACGGAAACACCATATATTTT.

This clonotype has a count of ten or more. The chain employs TRBV7-2 and TRBJ2-5; 14 nucleotides line up with TRBD2. Germline CDR1 SGHTA, CDR2 FQGNSA. The CDR3 has 17 residues. Trimming cost V 5 bases and J 2 bases; bases outside gene matches: 7. CDR3 loop: CASSTGLAGAKQETQYF. Written as DNA, the CDR3 is TGTGCCAGCAGCACGGGACTAGCGGGGGCGAAACAAGAGACCCAGTACTTC.

The rearrangement uses TRBV4-2 and TRBJ2-5, with D perhaps being TRBD1 or TRBD2 (5 bases each). The germline V gene has CDR1 LGHNA and CDR2 YNFKEQ. The CDR3 length is 16 residues. The V and J ends lost 3 bases and 7 bases respectively, with 21 bases between them. CDR3 DNA: TGTGCCAGCAGCCAGGCCTCCCGGGGACCTCACGCGACCCAGTACTTC. It encodes CASSQASRGPHATQYF.

This clonotype was seen many times. CDR3 bases: TGTGCCAGCTCACCAGGTGTCGGAAGGGGGGGAGACGAGCAGTACTTC. Its translation: CASSPGVGRGGDEQYF. V usage is TRBV18 and J usage is TRBJ2-7; tentative D call: TRBD2 (7 bases). Looked up from germline, CDR1 is KGHSH and CDR2 is LQKENI. V dropped 2 bases and J dropped 5 bases, with 19 bases sitting between them. CDR3 length: 16 amino acids.

This chain connects TRBV28 to TRBJ1-5, with 12 bases matching TRBD1. This CDR3 region has 17 residues. Germline CDR1 MDHEN, CDR2 SYDVKM. Trimming removed 4 bases from V and 7 bases from J; junction bases left unmatched: 11. CDR3 sequence (DNA): TGTGCCAGCAGTTCTTATTGGGACAGGGGGCGATTCCAGCCCCAGCATTTT. It codes for CASSSYWDRGRFQPQHF.